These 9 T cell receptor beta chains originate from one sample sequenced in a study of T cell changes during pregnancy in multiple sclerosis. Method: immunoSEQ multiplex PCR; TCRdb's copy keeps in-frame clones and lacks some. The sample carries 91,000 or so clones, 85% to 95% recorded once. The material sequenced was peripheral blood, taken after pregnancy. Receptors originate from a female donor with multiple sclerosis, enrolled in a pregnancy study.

The CDR3 region is CASSVGQGARQPQHF. CDR3 DNA sequence: TGTGCCAGCAGCGTAGGACAGGGGGCGAGGCAGCCCCAGCATTTT. The chain carries TRBV9 and TRBJ1-5; 10 bases are a match to TRBD1. The CDR3 length is 15 residues. Germline trimming cut 0 bases from V and 7 bases from J; bases unmatched to any gene: 4. From germline, CDR1 is SGDLS and CDR2 YYNGEE.

CDR3 DNA: TGCGCCAGCAGCGCGGGACGGTCGAACTATGGCTACACCTTC. Translation: CASSAGRSNYGYTF. This chain joins TRBV5-1 and TRBJ1-2; a possible D gene is TRBD1 (5 bases). Germline CDR1 reads SGHRS; CDR2 reads YFSETQ. Trimming pared 4 bases from V and 2 bases from J, leaving 12 bases between. The CDR3 contains 14 residues.

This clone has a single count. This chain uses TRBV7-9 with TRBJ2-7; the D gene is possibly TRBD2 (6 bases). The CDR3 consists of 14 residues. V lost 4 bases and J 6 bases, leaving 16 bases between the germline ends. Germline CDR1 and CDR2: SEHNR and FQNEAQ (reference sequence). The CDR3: CASSSSWGGSEQYF. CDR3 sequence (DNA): TGTGCCAGCAGCTCGTCCTGGGGAGGTAGCGAGCAGTACTTC.

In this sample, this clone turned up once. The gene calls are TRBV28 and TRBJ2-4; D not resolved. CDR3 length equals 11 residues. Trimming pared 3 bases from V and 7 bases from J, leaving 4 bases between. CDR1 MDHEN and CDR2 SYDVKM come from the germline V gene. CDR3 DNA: TGTGCCAGCAGTTTGGAGAACATTCAGTACTTC. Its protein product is CASSLENIQYF.

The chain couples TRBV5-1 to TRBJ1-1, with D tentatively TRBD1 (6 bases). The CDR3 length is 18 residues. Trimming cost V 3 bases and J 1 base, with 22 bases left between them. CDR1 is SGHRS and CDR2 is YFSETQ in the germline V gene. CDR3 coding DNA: TGCGCCAGCAGCTCCCAACCTCAGGGGTTATATGGGAACACTGAAGCTTTCTTT. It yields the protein CASSSQPQGLYGNTEAFF.

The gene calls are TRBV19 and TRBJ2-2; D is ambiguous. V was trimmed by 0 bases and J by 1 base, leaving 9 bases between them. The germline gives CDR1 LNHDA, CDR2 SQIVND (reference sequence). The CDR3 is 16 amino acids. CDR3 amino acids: CASSIEVPGNTGELFF. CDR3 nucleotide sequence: TGTGCCAGTAGTATAGAAGTACCGGGGAACACCGGGGAGCTGTTTTTT. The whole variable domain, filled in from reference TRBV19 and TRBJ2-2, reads DGGITQSPKYLFRKEGQNVTLSCEQNLNHDAMYWYRQDPGQGLRLIYYSQIVNDFQKGDIAEGYSVSREKKESFPLTVTSAQKNPTAFYLCASSIEVPGNTGELFFGEGSRLTVL.

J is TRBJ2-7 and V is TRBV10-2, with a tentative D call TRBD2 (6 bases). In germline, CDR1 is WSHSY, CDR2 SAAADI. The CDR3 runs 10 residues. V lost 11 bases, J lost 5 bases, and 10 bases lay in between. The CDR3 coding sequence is TGCGCCGCGGGGATCCACGAGCAGTACTTC. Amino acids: CAAGIHEQYF.

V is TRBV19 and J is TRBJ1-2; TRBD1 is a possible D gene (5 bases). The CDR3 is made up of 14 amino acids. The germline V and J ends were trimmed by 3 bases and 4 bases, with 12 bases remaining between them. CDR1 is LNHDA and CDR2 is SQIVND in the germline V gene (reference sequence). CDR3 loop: CASSISRGFYGYTF. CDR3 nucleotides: TGTGCCAGTAGTATCAGTCGGGGGTTCTATGGCTACACCTTC.

The DNA for the CDR3 is TGCGCCAGCAGCCTCCTACCGGGACAGGGGGCCCATGAGCAGTTCTTC. This sequence encodes CASSLLPGQGAHEQFF. The rearrangement joins TRBV23-1 to TRBJ2-1; 12 positions match TRBD1. TRBV23-1 is recorded as an ORF, its role being uncertain. This CDR3 comprises 16 residues. The ends lost 6 bases at V and 8 bases at J; junction bases unmatched: 11.